The rows below give T cell receptor beta chains drawn from one sample of a study of blood T cell repertoires in COVID-19. The protocol was immunoSEQ multiplex PCR, while the TCRdb copy is restricted to in-frame clones and leaves out a portion. The table includes about 240,000 clones, roughly 81% detected once. Sequencing was done on a sample of peripheral blood. The receptor source for this set is a woman aged 80 or over with COVID-19, enrolled during active disease. CDR3s include the opening cysteine and the closing phenylalanine or tryptophan. Fields, in order: clone size, V gene, D gene, J gene, CDR3 protein, CDR3 DNA. The D gene is left open where the match is weak. Where a row states a size, it is once, few, many or the class of an expanded clone; other rows omit it.

size: NA; V: TRBV5-1; D: TRBD1; J: TRBJ2-3; CDR3: CASSLLGGGPGTDTQYF; DNA: TGCGCCAGCAGCTTGTTAGGGGGCGGGCCTGGAACAGATACGCAGTATTTT
size: few; V: TRBV11-2; D: TRBD1; J: TRBJ1-1; CDR3: CASSVGQGASEAFF; DNA: TGTGCCAGCTCCGTCGGACAGGGGGCTTCTGAAGCTTTCTTT
size: few; V: TRBV30; D: NA; J: TRBJ1-2; CDR3: CAWSFQGDGYTF; DNA: TGTGCCTGGAGTTTCCAGGGTGATGGCTACACCTTC
size: NA; V: TRBV10-1; D: TRBD1; J: TRBJ1-2; CDR3: CASSRRQGAISYGYTF; DNA: TGCGCCAGCAGTCGACGACAGGGGGCAATATCCTATGGCTACACCTTC
size: NA; V: TRBV7-9; D: NA; J: TRBJ2-2; CDR3: CASSLGPGQRYTGELFF; DNA: TGTGCCAGCAGCTTAGGTCCGGGACAACGTTACACCGGGGAGCTGTTTTTT
size: once; V: TRBV10-3; D: NA; J: TRBJ1-4; CDR3: CAISGRGQAFEKLFF; DNA: TGTGCCATCAGTGGGCGGGGGCAGGCTTTCGAAAAACTGTTTTTT
size: NA; V: TRBV6-5; D: TRBD2; J: TRBJ2-1; CDR3: CASSPGGEQFF; DNA: TGTGCCAGCAGCCCGGGAGGTGAGCAGTTCTTC
size: NA; V: TRBV3-1/TRBV3-2; D: NA; J: TRBJ1-2; CDR3: CASSRWEGKEGRYGYTF; DNA: TGTGCCAGCAGCCGATGGGAGGGGAAGGAGGGTCGGTACGGCTACACCTTC
size: NA; V: TRBV13; D: TRBD1; J: TRBJ2-3; CDR3: CASSLGTGVIDTQYF; DNA: TGTGCCAGCAGCTTAGGGACAGGGGTGATAGATACGCAGTATTTT
size: NA; V: TRBV30; D: NA; J: TRBJ1-1; CDR3: CAWNGGVAEAFF; DNA: TGTGCCTGGAATGGGGGGGTGGCTGAAGCTTTCTTT
size: NA; V: TRBV5-5; D: TRBD1; J: TRBJ1-3; CDR3: CASSWTGGNTIYF; DNA: TGTGCCAGCAGTTGGACAGGGGGAAACACCATATATTTT
size: NA; V: TRBV30; D: NA; J: TRBJ2-5; CDR3: CAWSGGVQETQYF; DNA: TGTGCCTGGAGTGGGGGCGTGCAAGAGACCCAGTACTTC
size: NA; V: TRBV2; D: TRBD1; J: TRBJ2-7; CDR3: CASDGTGYEQYF; DNA: TGTGCCAGCGATGGGACAGGCTACGAGCAGTACTTC
size: NA; V: TRBV28; D: TRBD2; J: TRBJ2-7; CDR3: CASSFSSGLSYEQYF; DNA: TGTGCCAGCAGTTTTTCTAGCGGACTATCCTACGAGCAGTACTTC
size: NA; V: TRBV7-2; D: TRBD1; J: TRBJ2-3; CDR3: CASSLKGQGATDTQYF; DNA: TGTGCCAGCAGCTTAAAGGGACAGGGGGCAACAGATACGCAGTATTTT
size: once; V: TRBV5-4; D: NA; J: TRBJ2-2; CDR3: CASSPTRRNTGELFF; DNA: TGTGCCAGCAGCCCTACCCGGAGAAACACCGGGGAGCTGTTTTTT
size: few; V: TRBV5-1; D: TRBD1; J: TRBJ1-5; CDR3: CASSLEGQGGQPQHF; DNA: TGCGCCAGCAGCTTGGAGGGACAGGGCGGTCAGCCCCAGCATTTT
size: NA; V: TRBV15; D: TRBD2; J: TRBJ2-1; CDR3: CATSGWGGGYNEQFF; DNA: TGTGCCACCAGCGGGTGGGGGGGAGGCTACAATGAGCAGTTCTTC
size: few; V: TRBV11-3; D: NA; J: TRBJ1-4; CDR3: CASSLAGIYEKLFF; DNA: TGTGCCAGCAGCTTAGCAGGGATTTATGAAAAACTGTTTTTT
size: NA; V: TRBV3-1/TRBV3-2; D: TRBD2; J: TRBJ2-1; CDR3: CASSSRAGDYGNEQFF; DNA: TGTGCCAGCAGCTCTCGGGCGGGGGACTACGGAAATGAGCAGTTCTTC
size: NA; V: TRBV24-1; D: TRBD1; J: TRBJ2-7; CDR3: CATSEGTGYEQYF; DNA: TGTGCCACCAGTGAAGGGACAGGCTACGAGCAGTACTTC
size: NA; V: TRBV7-9; D: NA; J: TRBJ1-2; CDR3: CASSLRGSSIGYTF; DNA: TGTGCCAGCAGCTTACGAGGGAGTTCAATTGGCTACACCTTC
size: NA; V: TRBV19; D: TRBD1; J: TRBJ1-6; CDR3: CASSIGGTANSPLHF; DNA: TGTGCCAGTAGTATAGGAGGGACAGCAAATTCACCCCTCCACTTT
size: NA; V: TRBV2; D: TRBD1; J: TRBJ1-2; CDR3: CASIPVGQGLDGYTF; DNA: TGTGCCAGCATTCCCGTAGGACAGGGACTTGATGGCTACACCTTC
size: NA; V: TRBV15; D: TRBD1; J: TRBJ1-5; CDR3: CATSRTGTGVQPQHF; DNA: TGTGCCACCAGCAGAACCGGGACAGGGGTTCAGCCCCAGCATTTT
size: NA; V: TRBV7-3; D: TRBD1; J: TRBJ2-2; CDR3: CASSFKAYSGTGVSANTGELFF; DNA: TGTGCCAGCAGCTTTAAGGCCTATTCCGGGACAGGGGTGTCCGCGAACACCGGGGAGCTGTTTTTT
size: NA; V: TRBV28; D: TRBD2; J: TRBJ2-7; CDR3: CASSLLSGRAGEQYF; DNA: TGTGCCAGCAGTTTATTGAGCGGGAGGGCCGGGGAGCAGTACTTC
size: NA; V: TRBV9; D: NA; J: TRBJ2-7; CDR3: CASSVASDPFYEQYF; DNA: TGTGCCAGCAGCGTAGCTAGCGACCCTTTCTACGAGCAGTACTTC
size: NA; V: TRBV3-1/TRBV3-2; D: NA; J: TRBJ2-5; CDR3: CASSQGTSERETQYF; DNA: TGTGCCAGCAGCCAGGGGACTTCCGAGCGGGAGACCCAGTACTTC
size: once; V: TRBV11-1; D: NA; J: TRBJ1-5; CDR3: CASSLDGSQPQHF; DNA: TGTGCCAGCAGCTTAGACGGTAGTCAGCCCCAGCATTTT
size: NA; V: TRBV7-9; D: NA; J: TRBJ1-1; CDR3: CASSLVGGRTEAFF; DNA: TGTGCCAGCAGCCTCGTGGGGGGTAGGACTGAAGCTTTCTTT
size: NA; V: TRBV5-1; D: NA; J: TRBJ2-3; CDR3: CASSQRAGGSTDTQYF; DNA: TGCGCCAGCAGCCAGAGGGCGGGCGGCAGCACAGATACGCAGTATTTT
size: NA; V: TRBV28; D: NA; J: TRBJ1-1; CDR3: CASSKHYRVTEAFF; DNA: TGTGCCAGCAGTAAACATTACAGGGTCACTGAAGCTTTCTTT
size: NA; V: TRBV7-2; D: NA; J: TRBJ1-5; CDR3: CASSLRLGNQPQHF; DNA: TGTGCCAGCAGCTTACGGTTGGGCAATCAGCCCCAGCATTTT